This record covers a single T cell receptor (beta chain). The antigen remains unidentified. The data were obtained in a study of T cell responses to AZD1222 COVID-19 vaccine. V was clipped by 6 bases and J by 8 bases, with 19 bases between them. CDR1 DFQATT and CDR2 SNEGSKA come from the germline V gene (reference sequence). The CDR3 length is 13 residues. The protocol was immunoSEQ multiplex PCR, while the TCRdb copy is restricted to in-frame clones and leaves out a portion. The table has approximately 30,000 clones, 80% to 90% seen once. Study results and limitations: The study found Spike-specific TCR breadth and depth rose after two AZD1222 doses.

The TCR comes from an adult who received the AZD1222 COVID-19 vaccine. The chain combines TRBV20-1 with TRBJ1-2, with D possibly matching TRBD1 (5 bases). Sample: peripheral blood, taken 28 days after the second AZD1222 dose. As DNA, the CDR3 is TGCAGTGCGAGTCTCACAGGATTAGAGGGCTACACCTTC. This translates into CSASLTGLEGYTF.